Listed below are T cell receptor beta chains from one sample, sequenced in a study of shared clonotypes between healthy human individuals. This table comes from immunoSEQ multiplex PCR, and its TCRdb copy is limited to in-frame clones, with some not included. The data show about 730,000 clones, 72% seen once. Sequencing was performed on memory CD4+ T cells sorted from blood. Receptors originate from a woman younger than 45 in good health. CDR3s include the opening cysteine and the closing phenylalanine or tryptophan. Fields, in order: V gene, clone size, J gene, D gene, CDR3 DNA, CDR3 protein. The D gene is left open where the match is weak. Some rows mark clone size as missing; the rest say once, few, many or name a class of expanded clone.

V: TRBV6-1
size: NA
J: TRBJ2-2
D: NA
DNA: TGTGCCAGCAGTGAAAATGTGGTCGGGGAGCTGTTTTTT
CDR3: CASSENVVGELFF

V: TRBV7-2
size: NA
J: TRBJ2-2
D: NA
DNA: TGTGCCAGCAGCTTAGCAGGGGCCGCCGGGGAGCTGTTTTTT
CDR3: CASSLAGAAGELFF

V: TRBV11-2
size: NA
J: TRBJ2-7
D: TRBD1
DNA: TGTGCCAGCAGCTACCTCCAGGGGGCTACAGGGCACGAGCAGTACTTC
CDR3: CASSYLQGATGHEQYF

V: TRBV5-1
size: NA
J: TRBJ1-2
D: NA
DNA: TGCGCCAGCAGCTTTGCGGGGGACTTAAACTTCTATGGCTACACCTTC
CDR3: CASSFAGDLNFYGYTF

V: TRBV11-3
size: NA
J: TRBJ2-1
D: NA
DNA: TGTGCCAGCAGCTCAGGGGCGGGGGACAGGTACAATGAGCAGTTCTTC
CDR3: CASSSGAGDRYNEQFF

V: TRBV2
size: NA
J: TRBJ2-1
D: TRBD2
DNA: TGTGCCAGCAGTGCGGCTGCACTAGCGGGCTCCTACAATGAGCAGTTCTTC
CDR3: CASSAAALAGSYNEQFF

V: TRBV27
size: NA
J: TRBJ1-6
D: NA
DNA: TGTGCCAGCAGTTTATCTTCCGCTGGTTACTCACCCCTCCACTTT
CDR3: CASSLSSAGYSPLHF

V: TRBV19
size: few
J: TRBJ2-7
D: TRBD1
DNA: TGTGCCAGTAGTAAGACAGGGGGCCGGAACGAGCAGTACTTC
CDR3: CASSKTGGRNEQYF

V: TRBV5-1
size: NA
J: TRBJ1-5
D: NA
DNA: TGCGCCAGCAGCTTGGGGGAGGGTATAACGCCCCAGCATTTT
CDR3: CASSLGEGITPQHF

V: TRBV5-6
size: NA
J: TRBJ1-3
D: NA
DNA: TGTGCCAGCAGCTTCGTGTCAGGGTACTCTGGAAACACCATATATTTT
CDR3: CASSFVSGYSGNTIYF

V: TRBV5-1
size: NA
J: TRBJ1-4
D: TRBD1
DNA: TGCGCCAGCAGCTTGGAGGGGACAGGAAATGAAAAACTGTTTTTT
CDR3: CASSLEGTGNEKLFF

V: TRBV28
size: NA
J: TRBJ2-5
D: NA
DNA: TGTGCCAGCAGTGTAAGAGAGACCCAGTACTTC
CDR3: CASSVRETQYF

V: TRBV7-9
size: few
J: TRBJ1-1
D: NA
DNA: TGTGCCAGCAGCTTAGGAGGGCCGGGTAGGGCGACTGAAGCTTTCTTT
CDR3: CASSLGGPGRATEAFF

V: TRBV5-1
size: NA
J: TRBJ1-1
D: NA
DNA: TGCGCCAGCAGCCTGGGATATGGCGACACTGAAGCTTTCTTT
CDR3: CASSLGYGDTEAFF

V: TRBV5-4
size: NA
J: TRBJ2-3
D: NA
DNA: TGTGCCAGCCATAGCTCCAGGGGTACAGATACGCAGTATTTT
CDR3: CASHSSRGTDTQYF

V: TRBV7-9
size: NA
J: TRBJ2-7
D: NA
DNA: TGTGCCAGCAGCTTAGTGTTCGGTCCCTACGAGCAGTACTTC
CDR3: CASSLVFGPYEQYF

V: TRBV14
size: NA
J: TRBJ1-1
D: TRBD1
DNA: TGTGCCAGCAGCCACCTCTCAGGGGGCTTTGAAGCTTTCTTT
CDR3: CASSHLSGGFEAFF

V: TRBV6-4
size: NA
J: TRBJ1-5
D: NA
DNA: TGTGCCAGCAGTGACTCGACGGATAATCAGCCCCAGCATTTT
CDR3: CASSDSTDNQPQHF

V: TRBV7-2
size: NA
J: TRBJ1-1
D: TRBD1
DNA: TGTGCCAGCAGCCGGCGGGCGGAGGGGGCTGGTGAAGCTTTCTTT
CDR3: CASSRRAEGAGEAFF

V: TRBV10-3
size: NA
J: TRBJ1-1
D: NA
DNA: TGTGCCATCTCCGGGCAGAACACTGAAGCTTTCTTT
CDR3: CAISGQNTEAFF

V: TRBV7-9
size: NA
J: TRBJ1-1
D: TRBD1
DNA: TGTGCCAGCAGCTTAAAGGGGGCCACGGGAGCTTTCTTT
CDR3: CASSLKGATGAFF

V: TRBV28
size: few
J: TRBJ2-1
D: NA
DNA: TGTGCCAGCAGCAGGTTGTCCTACAATGAGCAGTTCTTC
CDR3: CASSRLSYNEQFF

V: TRBV18
size: few
J: TRBJ2-1
D: NA
DNA: TGTGCCAGCTCACGCCGCATGCAGGGAATGGTGGCCAATGAGCAGTTCTTC
CDR3: CASSRRMQGMVANEQFF

V: TRBV6-1
size: NA
J: TRBJ2-3
D: NA
DNA: TGTGCCAGCAGTGAATCGAGGGACAGCACAGATACGCAGTATTTT
CDR3: CASSESRDSTDTQYF

V: TRBV18
size: NA
J: TRBJ1-2
D: NA
DNA: TGTGCCAGCTCACCACCGGGTGTGGGGAATGGCTACACCTTC
CDR3: CASSPPGVGNGYTF

V: TRBV5-1
size: once
J: TRBJ2-3
D: TRBD2
DNA: TGCGCCAGCAGCTTGGGTACTAGCGGCTTCACAGATACGCAGTATTTT
CDR3: CASSLGTSGFTDTQYF

V: TRBV6-1
size: NA
J: TRBJ2-2
D: NA
DNA: TGTGCCAGCATTGAGCAAGTCGGGACTGGAAACACCGGGGAGCTGTTTTTT
CDR3: CASIEQVGTGNTGELFF

V: TRBV30
size: NA
J: TRBJ2-3
D: NA
DNA: TGTGCCTGGAGGGCGGGGTTCTCTAGCACAGATACGCAGTATTTT
CDR3: CAWRAGFSSTDTQYF

V: TRBV11-3
size: few
J: TRBJ2-1
D: NA
DNA: TGTGCCAGCAGCTTAGATTCGGGGAATGAGCAGTTCTTC
CDR3: CASSLDSGNEQFF

V: TRBV19
size: NA
J: TRBJ1-5
D: NA
DNA: TGTGCCAGTAGTCCAGGGATTTGGCAGCCCCAGCATTTT
CDR3: CASSPGIWQPQHF